This T cell receptor beta chain was retrieved from a study of T-cell reconstitution after alpha-beta-depleted transplantation in children. A library of TCRbeta sequences, prepared with unique molecular identifiers, was generated. TCRdb re-analysed the PCR reads in MiXCR, keeping a single row per CDR3 protein. The sample holds hundreds of thousands of distinct CDR3 sequences, approximately 17% seen once. This clonotype was counted ten times or more. Trimming took 0 bases from V and 6 from J, leaving 10 bases between them. Per germline, CDR1 SGDLS and CDR2 YYNGEE. The CDR3 length is 13 residues. The receptor's source is a human donor who donated a stem cell graft to a child with acute myeloid leukemia. The genes are TRBV9 and TRBJ2-7; D is undetermined. Sequenced here: PBMCs from the stem cell graft donor, sampled from the stem cell graft. In nucleotides, the CDR3 is TGTGCCAGCAGCGTAGCCGGGTCGGGCGAGCAGTACTTC. Protein: CASSVAGSGEQYF.